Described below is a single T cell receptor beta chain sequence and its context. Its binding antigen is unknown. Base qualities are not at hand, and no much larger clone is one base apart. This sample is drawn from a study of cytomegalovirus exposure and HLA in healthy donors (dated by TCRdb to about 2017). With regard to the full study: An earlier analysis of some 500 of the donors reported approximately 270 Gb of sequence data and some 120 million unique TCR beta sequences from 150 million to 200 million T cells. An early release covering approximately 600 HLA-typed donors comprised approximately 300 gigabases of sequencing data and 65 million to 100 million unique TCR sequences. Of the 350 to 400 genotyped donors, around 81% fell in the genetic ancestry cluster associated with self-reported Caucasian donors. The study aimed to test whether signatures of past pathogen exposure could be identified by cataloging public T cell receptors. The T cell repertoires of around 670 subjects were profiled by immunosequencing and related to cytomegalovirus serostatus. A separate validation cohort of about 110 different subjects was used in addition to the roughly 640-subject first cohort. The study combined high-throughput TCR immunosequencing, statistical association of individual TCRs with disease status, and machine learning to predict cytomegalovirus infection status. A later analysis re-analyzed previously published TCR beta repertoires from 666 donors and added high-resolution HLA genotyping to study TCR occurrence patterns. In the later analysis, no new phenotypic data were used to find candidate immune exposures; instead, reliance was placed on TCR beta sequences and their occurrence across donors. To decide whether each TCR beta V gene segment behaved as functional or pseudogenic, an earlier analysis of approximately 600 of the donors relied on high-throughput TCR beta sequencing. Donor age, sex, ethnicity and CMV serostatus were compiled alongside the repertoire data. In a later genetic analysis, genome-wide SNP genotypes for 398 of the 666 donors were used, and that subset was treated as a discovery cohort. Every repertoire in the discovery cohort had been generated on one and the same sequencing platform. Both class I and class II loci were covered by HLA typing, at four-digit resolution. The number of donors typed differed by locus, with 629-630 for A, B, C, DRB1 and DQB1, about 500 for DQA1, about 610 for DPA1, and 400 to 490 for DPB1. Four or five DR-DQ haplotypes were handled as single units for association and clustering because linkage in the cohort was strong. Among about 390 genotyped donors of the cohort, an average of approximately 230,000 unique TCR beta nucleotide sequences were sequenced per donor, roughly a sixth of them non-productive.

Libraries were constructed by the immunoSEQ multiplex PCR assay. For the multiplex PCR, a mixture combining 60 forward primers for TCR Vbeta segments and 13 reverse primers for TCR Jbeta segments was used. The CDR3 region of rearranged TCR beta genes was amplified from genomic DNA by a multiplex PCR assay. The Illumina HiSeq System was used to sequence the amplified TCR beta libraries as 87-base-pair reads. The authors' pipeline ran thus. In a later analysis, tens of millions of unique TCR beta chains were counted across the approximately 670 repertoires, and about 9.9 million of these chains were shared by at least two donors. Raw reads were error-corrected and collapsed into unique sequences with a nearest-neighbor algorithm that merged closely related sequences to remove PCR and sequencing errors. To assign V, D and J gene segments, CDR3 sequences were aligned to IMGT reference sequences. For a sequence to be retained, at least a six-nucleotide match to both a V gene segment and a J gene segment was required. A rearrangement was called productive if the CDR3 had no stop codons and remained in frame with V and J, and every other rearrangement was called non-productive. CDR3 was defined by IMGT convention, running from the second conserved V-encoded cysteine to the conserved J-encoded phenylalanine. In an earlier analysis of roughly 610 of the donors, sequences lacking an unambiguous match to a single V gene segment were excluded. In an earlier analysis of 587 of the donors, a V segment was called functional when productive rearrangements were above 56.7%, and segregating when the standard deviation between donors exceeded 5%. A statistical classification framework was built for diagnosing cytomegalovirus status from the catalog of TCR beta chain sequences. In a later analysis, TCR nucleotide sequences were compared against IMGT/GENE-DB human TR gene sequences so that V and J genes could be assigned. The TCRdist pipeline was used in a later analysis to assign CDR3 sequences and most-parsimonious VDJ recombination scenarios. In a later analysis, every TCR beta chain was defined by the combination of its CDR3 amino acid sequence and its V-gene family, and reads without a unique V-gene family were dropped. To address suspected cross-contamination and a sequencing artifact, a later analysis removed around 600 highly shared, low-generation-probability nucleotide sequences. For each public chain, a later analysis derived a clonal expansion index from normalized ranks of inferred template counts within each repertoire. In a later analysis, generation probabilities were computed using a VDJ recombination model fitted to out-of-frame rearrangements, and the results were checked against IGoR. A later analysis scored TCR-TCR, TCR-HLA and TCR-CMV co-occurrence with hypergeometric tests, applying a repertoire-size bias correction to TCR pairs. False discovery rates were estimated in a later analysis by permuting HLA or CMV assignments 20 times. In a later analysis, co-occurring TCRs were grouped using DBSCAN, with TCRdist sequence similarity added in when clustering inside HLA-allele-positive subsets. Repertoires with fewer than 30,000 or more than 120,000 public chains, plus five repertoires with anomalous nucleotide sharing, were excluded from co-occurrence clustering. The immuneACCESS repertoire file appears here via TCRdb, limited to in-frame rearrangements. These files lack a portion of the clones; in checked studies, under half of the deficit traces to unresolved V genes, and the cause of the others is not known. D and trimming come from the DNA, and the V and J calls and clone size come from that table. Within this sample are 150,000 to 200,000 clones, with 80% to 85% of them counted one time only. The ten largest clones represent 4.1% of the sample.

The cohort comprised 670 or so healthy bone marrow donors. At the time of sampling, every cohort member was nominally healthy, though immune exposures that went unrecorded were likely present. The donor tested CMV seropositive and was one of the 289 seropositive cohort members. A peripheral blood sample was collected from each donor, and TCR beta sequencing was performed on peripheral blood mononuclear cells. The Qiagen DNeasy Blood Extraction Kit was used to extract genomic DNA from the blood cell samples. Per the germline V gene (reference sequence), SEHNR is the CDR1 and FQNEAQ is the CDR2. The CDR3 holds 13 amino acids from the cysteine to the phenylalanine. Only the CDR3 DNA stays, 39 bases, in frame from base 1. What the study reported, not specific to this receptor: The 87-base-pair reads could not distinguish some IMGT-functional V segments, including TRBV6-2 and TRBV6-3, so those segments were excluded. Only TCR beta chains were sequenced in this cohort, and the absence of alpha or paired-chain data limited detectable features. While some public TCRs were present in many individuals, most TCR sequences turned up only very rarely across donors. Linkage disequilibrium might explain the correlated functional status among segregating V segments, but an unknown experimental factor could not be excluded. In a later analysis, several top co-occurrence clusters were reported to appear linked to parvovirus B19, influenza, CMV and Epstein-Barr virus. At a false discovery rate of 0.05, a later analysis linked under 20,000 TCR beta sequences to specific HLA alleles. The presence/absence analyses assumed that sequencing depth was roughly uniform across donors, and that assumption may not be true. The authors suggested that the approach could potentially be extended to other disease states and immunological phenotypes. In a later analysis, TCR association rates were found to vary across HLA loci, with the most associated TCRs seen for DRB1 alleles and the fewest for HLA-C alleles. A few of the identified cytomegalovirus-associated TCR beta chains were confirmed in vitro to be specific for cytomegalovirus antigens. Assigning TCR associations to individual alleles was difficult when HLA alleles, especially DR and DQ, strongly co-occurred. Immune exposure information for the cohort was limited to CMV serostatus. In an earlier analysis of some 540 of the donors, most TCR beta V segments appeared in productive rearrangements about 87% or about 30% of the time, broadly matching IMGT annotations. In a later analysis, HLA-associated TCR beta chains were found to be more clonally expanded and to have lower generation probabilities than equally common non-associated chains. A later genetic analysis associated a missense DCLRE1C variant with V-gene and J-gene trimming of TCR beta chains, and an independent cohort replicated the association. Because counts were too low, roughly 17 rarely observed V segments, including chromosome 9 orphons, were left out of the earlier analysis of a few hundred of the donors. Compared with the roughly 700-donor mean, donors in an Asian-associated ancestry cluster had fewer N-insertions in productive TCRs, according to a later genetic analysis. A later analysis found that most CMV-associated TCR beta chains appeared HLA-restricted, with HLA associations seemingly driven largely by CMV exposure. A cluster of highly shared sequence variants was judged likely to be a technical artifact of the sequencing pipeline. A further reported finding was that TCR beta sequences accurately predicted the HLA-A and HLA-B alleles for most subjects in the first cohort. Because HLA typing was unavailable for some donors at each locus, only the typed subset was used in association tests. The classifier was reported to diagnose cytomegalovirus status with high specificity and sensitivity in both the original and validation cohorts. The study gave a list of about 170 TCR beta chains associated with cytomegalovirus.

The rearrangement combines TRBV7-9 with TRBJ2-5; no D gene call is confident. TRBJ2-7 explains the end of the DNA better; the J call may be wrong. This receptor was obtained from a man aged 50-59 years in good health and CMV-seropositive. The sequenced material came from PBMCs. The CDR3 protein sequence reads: CASSLDISYEQYF. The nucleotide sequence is TGTGCCAGCAGCCTTGACATCTCCTACGAGCAGTACTTC.